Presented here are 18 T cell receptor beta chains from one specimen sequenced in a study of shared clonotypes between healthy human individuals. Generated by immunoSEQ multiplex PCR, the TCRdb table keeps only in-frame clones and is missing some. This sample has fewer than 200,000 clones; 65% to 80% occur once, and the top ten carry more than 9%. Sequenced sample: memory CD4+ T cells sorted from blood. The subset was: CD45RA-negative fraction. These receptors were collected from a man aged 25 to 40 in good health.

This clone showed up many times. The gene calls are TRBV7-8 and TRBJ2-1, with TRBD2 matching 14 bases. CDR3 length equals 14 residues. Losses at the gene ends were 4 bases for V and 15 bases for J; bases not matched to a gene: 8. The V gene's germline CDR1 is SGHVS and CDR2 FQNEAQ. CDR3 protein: CASSSGLAGEFGFF. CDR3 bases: TGTGCCAGCAGCTCGGGACTAGCGGGAGAGTTCGGGTTCTTC.

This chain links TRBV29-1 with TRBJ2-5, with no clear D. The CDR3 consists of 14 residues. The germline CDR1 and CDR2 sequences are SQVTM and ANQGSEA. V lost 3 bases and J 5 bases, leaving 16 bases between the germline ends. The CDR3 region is CSVEVPALGETQYF. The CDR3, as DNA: TGCAGCGTTGAGGTGCCGGCCCTGGGGGAGACCCAGTACTTC.

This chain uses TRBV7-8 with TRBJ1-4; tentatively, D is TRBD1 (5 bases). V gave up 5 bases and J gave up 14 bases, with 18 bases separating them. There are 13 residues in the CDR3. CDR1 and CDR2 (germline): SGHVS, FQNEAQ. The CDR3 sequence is CASSLPGGEGLFF. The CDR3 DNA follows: TGTGCCAGCAGCCTCCCCGGGGGGGAAGGGCTGTTTTTT.

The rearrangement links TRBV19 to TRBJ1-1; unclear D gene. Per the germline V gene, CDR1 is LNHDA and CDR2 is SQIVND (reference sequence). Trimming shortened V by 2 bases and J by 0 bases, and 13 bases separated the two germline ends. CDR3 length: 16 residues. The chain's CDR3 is CASSISLRLMNTEAFF. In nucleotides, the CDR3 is TGTGCCAGTAGTATAAGTTTGAGACTTATGAACACTGAAGCTTTCTTT.

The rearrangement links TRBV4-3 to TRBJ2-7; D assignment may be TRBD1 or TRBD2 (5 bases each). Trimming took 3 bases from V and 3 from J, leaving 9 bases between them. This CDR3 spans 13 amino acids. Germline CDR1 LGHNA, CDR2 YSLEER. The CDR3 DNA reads TGCGCCAGCAGCCATCGGGACGGCTACGAGCAGTACTTC. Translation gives CASSHRDGYEQYF.

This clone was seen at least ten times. The CDR3 reads CASSYDRHNEQFF. CDR3 coding DNA: TGTGCCAGCAGTTACGACAGGCACAATGAGCAGTTCTTC. The chain couples TRBV6-5 to TRBJ2-1; a weak D match, TRBD1 (6 bases). From germline, CDR1 is MNHEY and CDR2 SVGAGI. The V and J ends lost 2 bases and 5 bases respectively, with 7 bases between them. CDR3 length: 13 amino acids.

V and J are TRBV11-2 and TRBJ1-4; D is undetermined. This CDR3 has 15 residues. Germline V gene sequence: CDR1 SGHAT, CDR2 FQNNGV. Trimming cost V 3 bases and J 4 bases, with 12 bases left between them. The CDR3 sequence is CASSFTNGINEKLFF. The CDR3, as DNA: TGTGCCAGCAGCTTCACGAACGGAATTAATGAAAAACTGTTTTTT.

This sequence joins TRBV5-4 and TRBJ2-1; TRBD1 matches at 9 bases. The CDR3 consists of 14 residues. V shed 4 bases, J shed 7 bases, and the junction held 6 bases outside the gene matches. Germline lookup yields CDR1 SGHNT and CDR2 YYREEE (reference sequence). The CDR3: CASSPRTGVNEQFF. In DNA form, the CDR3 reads TGTGCCAGCAGCCCAAGGACAGGGGTTAATGAGCAGTTCTTC.

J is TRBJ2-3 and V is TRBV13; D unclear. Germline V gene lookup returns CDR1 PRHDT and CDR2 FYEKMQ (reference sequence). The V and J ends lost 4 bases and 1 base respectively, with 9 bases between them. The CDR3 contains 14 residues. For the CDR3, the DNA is TGTGCCAGCAGCTCAACCCCTCGCACAGATACGCAGTATTTT. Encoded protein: CASSSTPRTDTQYF.

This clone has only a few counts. The CDR3: CASSRRLNTEAFF. The CDR3 coding sequence is TGCGCCAGCAGCCGCAGATTGAACACTGAAGCTTTCTTT. The rearrangement uses TRBV5-1 and TRBJ1-1, with D unresolved. The CDR3 sequence is 13 residues long. Trimming removed 4 bases at V and 0 bases at J, with 7 bases between. CDR1 is SGHRS, CDR2 YFSETQ, per germline.

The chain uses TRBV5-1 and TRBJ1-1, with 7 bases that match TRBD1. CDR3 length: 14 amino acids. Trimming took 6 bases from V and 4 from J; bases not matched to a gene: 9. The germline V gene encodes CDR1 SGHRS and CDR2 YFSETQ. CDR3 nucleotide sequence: TGCGCCAGCAACTCAGGGGGTGGAATCACTGAAGCTTTCTTT. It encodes CASNSGGGITEAFF.

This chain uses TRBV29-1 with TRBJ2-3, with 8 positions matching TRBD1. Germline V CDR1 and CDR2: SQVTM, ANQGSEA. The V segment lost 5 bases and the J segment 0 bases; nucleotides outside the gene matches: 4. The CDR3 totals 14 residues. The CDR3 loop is CSVRRGLSTDTQYF. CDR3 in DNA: TGCAGCGTTCGCAGGGGGCTCAGCACAGATACGCAGTATTTT.

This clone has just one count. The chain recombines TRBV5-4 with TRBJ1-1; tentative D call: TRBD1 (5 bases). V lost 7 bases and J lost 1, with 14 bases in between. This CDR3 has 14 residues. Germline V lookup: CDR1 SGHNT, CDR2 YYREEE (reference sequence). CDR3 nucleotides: TGTGCCAGCTTTCTAGGGGCGACGAACACTGAAGCTTTCTTT. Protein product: CASFLGATNTEAFF.

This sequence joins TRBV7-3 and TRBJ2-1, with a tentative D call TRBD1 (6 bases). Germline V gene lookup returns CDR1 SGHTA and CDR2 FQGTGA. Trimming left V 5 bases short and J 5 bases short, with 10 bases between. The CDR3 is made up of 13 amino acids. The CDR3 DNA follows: TGTGCCAGCAGCATCTACAGGGACAATGAGCAGTTCTTC. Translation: CASSIYRDNEQFF. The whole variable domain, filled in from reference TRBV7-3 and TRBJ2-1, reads GAGVSQTPSNKVTEKGKYVELRCDPISGHTALYWYRQSLGQGPEFLIYFQGTGAADDSGLPNDRFFAVRPEGSVSTLKIQRTERGDSAVYLCASSIYRDNEQFFGPGTRLTVL.

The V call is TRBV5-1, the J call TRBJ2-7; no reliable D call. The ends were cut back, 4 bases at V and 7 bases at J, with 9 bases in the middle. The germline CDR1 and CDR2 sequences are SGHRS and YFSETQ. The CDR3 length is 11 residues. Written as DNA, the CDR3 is TGCGCCAGCAGCCCAAGACCGGAGCAGTACTTC. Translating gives CASSPRPEQYF.

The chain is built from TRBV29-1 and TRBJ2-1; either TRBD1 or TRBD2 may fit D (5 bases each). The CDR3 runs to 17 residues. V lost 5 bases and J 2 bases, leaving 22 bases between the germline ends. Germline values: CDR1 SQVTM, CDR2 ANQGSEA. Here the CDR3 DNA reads TGCAGCGTTCCGGGGCAGGGCATCCGCGATGCCTACAATGAGCAGTTCTTC. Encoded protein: CSVPGQGIRDAYNEQFF.

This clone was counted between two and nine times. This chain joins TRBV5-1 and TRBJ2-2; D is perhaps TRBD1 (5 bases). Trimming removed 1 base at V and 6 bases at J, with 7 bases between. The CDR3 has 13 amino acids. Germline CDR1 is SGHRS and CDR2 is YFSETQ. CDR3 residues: CASSLLGAGELFF. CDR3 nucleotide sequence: TGCGCCAGCAGCTTGTTAGGGGCCGGGGAGCTGTTTTTT.

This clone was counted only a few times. The chain's CDR3 is CASSQAPGTDYGYTF. CDR3 sequence (DNA): TGCGCCAGCAGCCAAGCTCCCGGGACGGACTATGGCTACACCTTC. The chain is built from TRBV4-1 and TRBJ1-2; D is possibly TRBD1 (5 bases). The CDR3 consists of 15 residues. Germline-derived CDR1 and CDR2 are MGHRA and YSYEKL. Trimming left V 1 base short and J 3 bases short, with 12 bases between.